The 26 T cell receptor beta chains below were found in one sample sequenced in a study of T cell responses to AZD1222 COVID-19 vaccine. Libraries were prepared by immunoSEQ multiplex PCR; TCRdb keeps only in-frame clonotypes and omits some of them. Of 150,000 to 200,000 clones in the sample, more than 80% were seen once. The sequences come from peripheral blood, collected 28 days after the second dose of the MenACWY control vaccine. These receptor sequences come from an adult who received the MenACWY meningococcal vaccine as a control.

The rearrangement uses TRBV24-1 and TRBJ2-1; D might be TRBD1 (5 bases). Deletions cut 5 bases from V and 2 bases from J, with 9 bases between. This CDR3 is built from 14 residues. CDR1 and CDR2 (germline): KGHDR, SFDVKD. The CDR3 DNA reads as TGTGCCACCAGTGGGCAGGGCACCTACAATGAGCAGTTCTTC. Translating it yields CATSGQGTYNEQFF.

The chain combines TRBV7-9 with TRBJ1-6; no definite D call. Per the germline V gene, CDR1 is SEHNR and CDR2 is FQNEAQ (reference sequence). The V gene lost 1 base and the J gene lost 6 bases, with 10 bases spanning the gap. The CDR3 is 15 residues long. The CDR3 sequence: CASSLGARLNSPLHF. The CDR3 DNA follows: TGTGCCAGCAGCTTAGGGGCCAGACTTAATTCACCCCTCCACTTT. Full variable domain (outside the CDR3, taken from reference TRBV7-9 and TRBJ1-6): DTGVSQNPRHKITKRGQNVTFRCDPISEHNRLYWYRQTLGQGPEFLTYFQNEAQLEKSRLLSDRFSAERPKGSFSTLEIQRTEQGDSAMYLCASSLGARLNSPLHFGNGTRLTVT.

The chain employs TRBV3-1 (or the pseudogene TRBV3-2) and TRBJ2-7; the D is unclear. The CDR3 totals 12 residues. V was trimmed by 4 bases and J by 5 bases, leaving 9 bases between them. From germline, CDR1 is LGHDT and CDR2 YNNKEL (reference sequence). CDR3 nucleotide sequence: TGTGCCAGCAGCCCCGCTGGAGACGAGCAGTACTTC. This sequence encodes CASSPAGDEQYF.

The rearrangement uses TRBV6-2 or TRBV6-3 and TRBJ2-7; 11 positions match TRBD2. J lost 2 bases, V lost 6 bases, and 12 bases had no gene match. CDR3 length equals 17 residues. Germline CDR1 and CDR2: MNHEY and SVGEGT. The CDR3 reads CASSKPQLGLAAYEQYF. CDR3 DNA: TGTGCCAGCAGCAAACCTCAACTGGGACTAGCGGCCTACGAGCAGTACTTC.

CDR3 sequence: CASSQVGTADYEQYF. The DNA of the CDR3 is TGCGCCAGCAGCCAAGTTGGGACAGCGGACTACGAGCAGTACTTC. The chain links TRBV4-3 to TRBJ2-7; TRBD1 matches at 7 bases. The CDR3 has 15 residues. Germline V gives CDR1 LGHNA, CDR2 YSLEER. V was pared by 1 base and J by 3 bases, with 6 bases of the junction left unmatched.

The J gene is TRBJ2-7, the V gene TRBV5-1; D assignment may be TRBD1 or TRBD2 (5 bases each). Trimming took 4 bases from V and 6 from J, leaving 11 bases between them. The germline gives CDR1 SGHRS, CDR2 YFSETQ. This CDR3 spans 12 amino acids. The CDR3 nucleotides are TGCGCCAGCAGCGGGACCCTATTCGAGCAGTACTTC. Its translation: CASSGTLFEQYF. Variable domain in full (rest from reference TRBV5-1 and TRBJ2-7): KAGVTQTPRYLIKTRGQQVTLSCSPISGHRSVSWYQQTPGQGLQFLFEYFSETQRNKGNFPGRFSGRQFSNSRSEMNVSTLELGDSALYLCASSGTLFEQYFGPGTRLTVT.

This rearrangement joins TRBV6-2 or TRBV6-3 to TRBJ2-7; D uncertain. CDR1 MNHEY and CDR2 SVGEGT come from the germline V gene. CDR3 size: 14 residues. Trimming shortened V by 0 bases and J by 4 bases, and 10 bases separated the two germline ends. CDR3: CASSYSSDSYEQYF. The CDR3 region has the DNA TGTGCCAGCAGTTACTCGAGTGACTCTTACGAGCAGTACTTC.

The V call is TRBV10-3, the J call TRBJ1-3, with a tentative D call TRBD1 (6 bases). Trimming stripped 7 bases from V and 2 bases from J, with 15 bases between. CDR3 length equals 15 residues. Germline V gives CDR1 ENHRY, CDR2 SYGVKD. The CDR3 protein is CAITQGLSAGNTIYF. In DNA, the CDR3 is TGTGCCATCACACAGGGACTGAGTGCTGGAAACACCATATATTTT.

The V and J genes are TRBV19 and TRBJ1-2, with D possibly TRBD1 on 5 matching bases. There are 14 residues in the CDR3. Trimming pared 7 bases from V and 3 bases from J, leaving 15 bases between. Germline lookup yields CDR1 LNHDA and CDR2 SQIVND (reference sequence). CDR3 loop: CASTDNAPHYGYTF. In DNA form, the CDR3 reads TGTGCCAGTACGGACAACGCCCCACACTATGGCTACACCTTC.

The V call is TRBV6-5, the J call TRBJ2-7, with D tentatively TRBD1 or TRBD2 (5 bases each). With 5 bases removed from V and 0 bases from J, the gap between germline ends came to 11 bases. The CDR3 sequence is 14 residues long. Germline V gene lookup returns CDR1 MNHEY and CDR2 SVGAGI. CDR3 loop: CASSLGAASYEQYF. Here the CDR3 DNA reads TGTGCCAGCAGTCTCGGGGCAGCCTCCTACGAGCAGTACTTC.

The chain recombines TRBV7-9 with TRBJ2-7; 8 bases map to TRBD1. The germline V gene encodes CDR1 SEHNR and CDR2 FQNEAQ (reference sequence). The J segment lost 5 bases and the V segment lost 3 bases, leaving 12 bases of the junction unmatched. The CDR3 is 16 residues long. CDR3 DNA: TGTGCCAGCAGCTTCCAAACCGGGACAGGAGGAGACGAGCAGTACTTC. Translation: CASSFQTGTGGDEQYF.

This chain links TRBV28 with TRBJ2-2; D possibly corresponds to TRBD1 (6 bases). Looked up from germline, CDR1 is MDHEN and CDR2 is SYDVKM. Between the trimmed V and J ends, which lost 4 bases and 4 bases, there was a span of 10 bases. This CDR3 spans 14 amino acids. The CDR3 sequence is CASSSPRGTGELFF. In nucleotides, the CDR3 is TGTGCCAGCAGTTCCCCCAGGGGCACCGGGGAGCTGTTTTTT.

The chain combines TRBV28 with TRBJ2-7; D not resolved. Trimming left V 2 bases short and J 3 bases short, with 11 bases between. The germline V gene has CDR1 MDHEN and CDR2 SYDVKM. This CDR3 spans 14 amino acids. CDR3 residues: CASSLLSISYEQYF. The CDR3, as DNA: TGTGCCAGCAGTTTACTATCCATAAGCTACGAGCAGTACTTC.

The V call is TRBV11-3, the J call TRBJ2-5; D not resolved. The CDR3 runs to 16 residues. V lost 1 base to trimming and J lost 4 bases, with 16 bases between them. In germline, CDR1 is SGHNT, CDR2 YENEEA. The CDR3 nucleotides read TGTGCCAGCAGCTTAGTAGGGCCCGGCCCCAGAGAGACCCAGTACTTC. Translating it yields CASSLVGPGPRETQYF. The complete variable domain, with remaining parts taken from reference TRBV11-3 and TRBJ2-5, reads EAGVVQSPRYKIIEKKQPVAFWCNPISGHNTLYWYLQNLGQGPELLIRYENEEAVDDSQLPKDRFSAERLKGVDSTLKIQPAELGDSAVYLCASSLVGPGPRETQYFGPGTRLLVL.

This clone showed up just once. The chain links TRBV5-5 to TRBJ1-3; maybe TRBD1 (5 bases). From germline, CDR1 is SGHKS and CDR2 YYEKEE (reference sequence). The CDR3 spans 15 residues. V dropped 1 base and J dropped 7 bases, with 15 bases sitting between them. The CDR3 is CASSLSGGARNTIYF. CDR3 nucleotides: TGTGCCAGCAGCTTGTCAGGCGGGGCGAGGAACACCATATATTTT.

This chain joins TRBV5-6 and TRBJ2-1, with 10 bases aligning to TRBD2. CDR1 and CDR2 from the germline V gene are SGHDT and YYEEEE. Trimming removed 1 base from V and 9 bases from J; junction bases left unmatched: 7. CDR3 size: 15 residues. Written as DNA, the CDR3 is TGTGCCAGCAGCTTGAGAGCGGGAGGGCTGGGTGAGCAGTTCTTC. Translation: CASSLRAGGLGEQFF.

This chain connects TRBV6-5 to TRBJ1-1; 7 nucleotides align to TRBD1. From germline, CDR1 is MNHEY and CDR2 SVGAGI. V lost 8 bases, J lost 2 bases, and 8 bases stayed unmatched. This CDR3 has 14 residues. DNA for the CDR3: TGTGCCAGCGGGACAGCAATAGATAACACTGAAGCTTTCTTT. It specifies CASGTAIDNTEAFF.

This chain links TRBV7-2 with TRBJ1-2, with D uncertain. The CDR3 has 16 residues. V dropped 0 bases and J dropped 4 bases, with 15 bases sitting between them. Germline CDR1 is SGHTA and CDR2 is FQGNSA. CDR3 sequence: CASSLAFEGAGYGYTF. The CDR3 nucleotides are TGTGCCAGCAGCTTAGCCTTTGAGGGCGCGGGCTATGGCTACACCTTC.

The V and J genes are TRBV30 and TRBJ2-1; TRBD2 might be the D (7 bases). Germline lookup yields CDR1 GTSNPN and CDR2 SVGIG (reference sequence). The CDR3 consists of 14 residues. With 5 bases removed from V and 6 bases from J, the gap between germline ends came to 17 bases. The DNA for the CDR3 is TGTGCCTGGTTACGGGGGGCTTGGGGCAATGAGCAGTTCTTC. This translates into CAWLRGAWGNEQFF.

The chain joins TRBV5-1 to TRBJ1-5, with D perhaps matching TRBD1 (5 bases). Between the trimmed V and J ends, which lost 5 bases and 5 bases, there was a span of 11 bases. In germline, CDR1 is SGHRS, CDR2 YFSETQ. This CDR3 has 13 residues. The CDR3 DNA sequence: TGCGCCAGCAGAATGGGGACGGATCAGCCCCAGCATTTT. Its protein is CASRMGTDQPQHF.

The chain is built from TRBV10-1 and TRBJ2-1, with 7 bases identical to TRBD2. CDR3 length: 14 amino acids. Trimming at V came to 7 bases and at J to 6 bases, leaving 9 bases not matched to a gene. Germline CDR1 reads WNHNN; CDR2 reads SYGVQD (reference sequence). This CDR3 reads CASKTQASGNEQFF. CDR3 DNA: TGCGCCAGCAAGACGCAGGCTAGCGGCAATGAGCAGTTCTTC.

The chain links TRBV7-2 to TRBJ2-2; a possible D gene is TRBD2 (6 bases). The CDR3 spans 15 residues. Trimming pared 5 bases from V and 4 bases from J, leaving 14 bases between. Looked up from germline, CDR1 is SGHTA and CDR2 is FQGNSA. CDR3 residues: CASSTPRGSTGELFF. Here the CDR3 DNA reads TGTGCCAGCAGCACCCCGCGGGGTTCCACCGGGGAGCTGTTTTTT.

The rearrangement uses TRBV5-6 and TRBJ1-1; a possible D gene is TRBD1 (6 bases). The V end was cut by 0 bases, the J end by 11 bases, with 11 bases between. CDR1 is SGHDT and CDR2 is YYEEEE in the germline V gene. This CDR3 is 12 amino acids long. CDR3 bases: TGTGCCAGCAGCTTGGGTGGGGACATGGCTTTCTTT. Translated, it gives CASSLGGDMAFF.

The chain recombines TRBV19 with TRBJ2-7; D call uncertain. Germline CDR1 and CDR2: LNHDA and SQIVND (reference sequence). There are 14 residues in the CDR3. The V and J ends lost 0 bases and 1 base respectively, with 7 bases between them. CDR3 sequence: CASSIDRASYEQYF. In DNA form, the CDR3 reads TGTGCCAGTAGTATAGATAGGGCATCCTACGAGCAGTACTTC.

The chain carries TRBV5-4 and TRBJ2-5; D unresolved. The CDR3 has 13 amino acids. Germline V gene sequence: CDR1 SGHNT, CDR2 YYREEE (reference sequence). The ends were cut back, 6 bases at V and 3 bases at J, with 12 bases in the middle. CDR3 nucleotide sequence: TGTGCCAGCACACGAGGAGCAAAAGAGACCCAGTACTTC. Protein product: CASTRGAKETQYF.

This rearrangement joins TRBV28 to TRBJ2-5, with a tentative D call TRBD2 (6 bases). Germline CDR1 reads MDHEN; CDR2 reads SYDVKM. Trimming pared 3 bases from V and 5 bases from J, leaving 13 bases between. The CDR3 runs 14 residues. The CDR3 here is CASSLRRGGETQYF. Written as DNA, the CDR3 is TGTGCCAGCAGTTTGAGGCGGGGCGGGGAGACCCAGTACTTC.